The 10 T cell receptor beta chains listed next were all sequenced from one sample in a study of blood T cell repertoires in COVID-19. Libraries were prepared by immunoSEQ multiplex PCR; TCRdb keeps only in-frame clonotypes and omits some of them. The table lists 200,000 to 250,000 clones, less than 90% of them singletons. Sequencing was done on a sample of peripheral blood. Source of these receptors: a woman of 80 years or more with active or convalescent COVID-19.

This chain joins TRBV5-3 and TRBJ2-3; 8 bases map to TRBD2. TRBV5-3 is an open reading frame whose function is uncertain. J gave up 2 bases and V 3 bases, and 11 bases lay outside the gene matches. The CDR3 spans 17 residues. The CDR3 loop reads CARSYRGAGGFTDTQYF. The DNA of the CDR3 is TGTGCCAGAAGCTACCGAGGGGCGGGAGGTTTCACAGATACGCAGTATTTT.

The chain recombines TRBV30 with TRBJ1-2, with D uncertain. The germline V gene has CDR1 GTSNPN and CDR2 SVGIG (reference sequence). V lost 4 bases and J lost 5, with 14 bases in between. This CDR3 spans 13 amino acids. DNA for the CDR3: TGTGCCTGGACTCAACCCCTATGGTATGGCTACACCTTC. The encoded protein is CAWTQPLWYGYTF.

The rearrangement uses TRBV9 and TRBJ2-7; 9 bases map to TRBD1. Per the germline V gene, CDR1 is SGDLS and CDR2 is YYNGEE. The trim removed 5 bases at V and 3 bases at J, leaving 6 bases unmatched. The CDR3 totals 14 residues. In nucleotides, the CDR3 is TGTGCCAGCAGTATAACGGGACAGGGCTACGAGCAGTACTTC. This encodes CASSITGQGYEQYF.

CDR3 bases: TGCGCCAGCAGCCAAGAGGTAGGGGGAGGGAGCACTGAAGCTTTCTTT. This sequence encodes CASSQEVGGGSTEAFF. V is TRBV4-1 and J is TRBJ1-1, with D perhaps matching TRBD1 (6 bases). The CDR3 contains 16 residues. V was clipped by 0 bases and J by 4 bases, with 15 bases between them. Germline CDR1 reads MGHRA; CDR2 reads YSYEKL.

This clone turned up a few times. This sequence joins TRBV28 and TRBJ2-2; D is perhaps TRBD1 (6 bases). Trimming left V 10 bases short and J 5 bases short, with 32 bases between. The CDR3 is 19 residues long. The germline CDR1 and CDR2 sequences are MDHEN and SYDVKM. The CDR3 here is CATTTSWGHQVYPTGELFF. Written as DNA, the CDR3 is TGTGCCACCACAACCAGCTGGGGGCATCAGGTCTACCCTACCGGGGAGCTGTTTTTT.

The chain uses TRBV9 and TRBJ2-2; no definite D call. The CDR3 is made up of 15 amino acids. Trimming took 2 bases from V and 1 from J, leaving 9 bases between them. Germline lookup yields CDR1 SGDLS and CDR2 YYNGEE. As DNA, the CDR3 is TGTGCCAGCAGCGTCCAATCGGGGAACACCGGGGAGCTGTTTTTT. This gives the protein CASSVQSGNTGELFF.

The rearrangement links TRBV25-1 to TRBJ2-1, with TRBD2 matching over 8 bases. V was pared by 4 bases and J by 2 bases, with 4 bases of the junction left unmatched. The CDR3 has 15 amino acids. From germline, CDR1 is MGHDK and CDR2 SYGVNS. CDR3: CASSVSGRAYNEQFF. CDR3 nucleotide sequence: TGTGCCAGCAGTGTCAGCGGGAGAGCCTACAATGAGCAGTTCTTC.

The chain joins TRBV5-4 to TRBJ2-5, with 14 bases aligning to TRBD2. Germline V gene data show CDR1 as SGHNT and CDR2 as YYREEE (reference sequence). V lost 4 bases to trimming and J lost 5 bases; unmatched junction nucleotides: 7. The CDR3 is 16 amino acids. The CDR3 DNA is TGTGCCAGCAGCGAGACTAGCGGGGGGGCGTGGGAGACCCAGTACTTC. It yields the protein CASSETSGGAWETQYF.

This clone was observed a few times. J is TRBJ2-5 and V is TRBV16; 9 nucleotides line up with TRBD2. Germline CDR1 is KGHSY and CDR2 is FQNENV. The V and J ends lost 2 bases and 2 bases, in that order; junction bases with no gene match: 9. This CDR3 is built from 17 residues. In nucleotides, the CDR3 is TGTGCCAGCAGCCAAGGGGTCCTAGCGGGAAAACAAGAGACCCAGTACTTC. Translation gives CASSQGVLAGKQETQYF. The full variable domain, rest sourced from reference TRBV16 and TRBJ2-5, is GEEVAQTPKHLVRGEGQKAKLYCAPIKGHSYVFWYQQVLKNEFKFLISFQNENVFDETGMPKERFSAKCLPNSPCSLEIQATKLEDSAVYFCASSQGVLAGKQETQYFGPGTRLLVL.

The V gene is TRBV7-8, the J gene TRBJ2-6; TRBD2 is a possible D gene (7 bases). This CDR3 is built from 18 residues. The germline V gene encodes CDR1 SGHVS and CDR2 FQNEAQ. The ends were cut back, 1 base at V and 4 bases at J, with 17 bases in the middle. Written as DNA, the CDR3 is TGTGCCAGCAGCTTAGAGACTCGGGGGGCGCTCGGGGCCAACGTCCTGACTTTC. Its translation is CASSLETRGALGANVLTF.